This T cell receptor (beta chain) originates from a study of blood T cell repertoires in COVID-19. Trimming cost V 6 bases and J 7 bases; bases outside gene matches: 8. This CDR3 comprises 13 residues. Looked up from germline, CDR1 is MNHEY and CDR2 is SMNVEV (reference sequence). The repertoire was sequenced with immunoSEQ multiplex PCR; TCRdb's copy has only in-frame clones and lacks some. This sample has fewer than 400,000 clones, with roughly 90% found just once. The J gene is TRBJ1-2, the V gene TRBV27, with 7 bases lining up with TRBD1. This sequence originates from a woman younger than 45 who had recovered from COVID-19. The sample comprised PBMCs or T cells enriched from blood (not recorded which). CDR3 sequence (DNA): TGTGCCAGCAGACCCCGGACAGGAATTGGCTACACCTTC. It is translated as CASRPRTGIGYTF.